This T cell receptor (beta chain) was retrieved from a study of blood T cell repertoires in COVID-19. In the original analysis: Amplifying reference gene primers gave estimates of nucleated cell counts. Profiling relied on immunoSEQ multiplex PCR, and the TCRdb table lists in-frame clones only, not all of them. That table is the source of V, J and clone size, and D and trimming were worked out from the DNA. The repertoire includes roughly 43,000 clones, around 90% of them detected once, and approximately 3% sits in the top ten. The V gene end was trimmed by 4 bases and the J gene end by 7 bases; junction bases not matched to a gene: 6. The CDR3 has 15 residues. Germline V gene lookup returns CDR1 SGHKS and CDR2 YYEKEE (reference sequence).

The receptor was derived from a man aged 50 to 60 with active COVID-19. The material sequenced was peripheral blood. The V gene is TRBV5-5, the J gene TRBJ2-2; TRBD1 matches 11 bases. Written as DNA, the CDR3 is TGTGCCAGCAGCGGGGACAGGGGGTTTCTCGGGGAGCTGTTTTTT. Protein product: CASSGDRGFLGELFF.